Here is one T cell receptor (beta chain) with its context. As yet, its antigen is unknown. These data come from a study of T cell repertoires in cytomegalovirus infection. The CDR3 length is 15 residues. The germline V gene encodes CDR1 SGHNT and CDR2 YYREEE (reference sequence). V was cut by 0 bases and J by 9 bases, with 16 bases left in between. From the reads, TCRdb called clonotypes with MiXCR, one entry per CDR3 protein. The sample carries some 940,000 distinct CDR3 sequences, approximately 31% recorded once. This sequence joins TRBV5-4 and TRBJ2-1, with D possibly TRBD2 on 6 matching bases. The source is a human donor in good health (CMV status not recorded). Some clones in this sample may be carry-over from other donors' samples. The sample here was cultured CD8+ T cells from PBMCs, taken from culture after CMV antigen stimulation. The CDR3 reads CASSLARLVGGEQFF. The CDR3 DNA is TGTGCCAGCAGCTTGGCCCGACTAGTGGGTGGTGAGCAGTTCTTC.